The T cell receptor (beta chain) under discussion was sequenced for a study of spatial heterogeneity in lung cancer. Overall study: On average, each unique TCR and UMI combination appeared more than ten times in raw reads.

Time point in this sample: sample taken at primary tumor resection. Sequencing was performed on whole RNA extracted from tumor and nontumor lung tissue, or from frozen PBMC, and the material was left unsorted. A unique molecular identifier was attached to every TCR cDNA molecule. TCRdb redid the calling of the 5' RACE reads with MiXCR, one entry per CDR3 protein. The data show tens of thousands of distinct CDR3 sequences, with 9.5% to 15% seen just once and just over 40% held by the top ten. Study-wide results and caveats: Tumor TCRs that were ubiquitous and expanded showed up in blood more at resection than follow-up.

The CDR3 length is 12 residues. Per germline, CDR1 DFQATT and CDR2 SNEGSKA (reference sequence). V lost 6 bases and J lost 1, with 7 bases in between. This clonotype was seen more than once but under ten times. Its specificity is unknown. The source is a male donor with early-stage non-small cell lung cancer. The V call is TRBV20-1, the J call TRBJ1-5; no firm D call. Here the sequenced sample was PBMCs, taken at surgery. CDR3 amino acids: CSAIGSNQPQHF. The CDR3 bases are TGCAGTGCCATCGGGAGCAATCAGCCCCAGCATTTT.